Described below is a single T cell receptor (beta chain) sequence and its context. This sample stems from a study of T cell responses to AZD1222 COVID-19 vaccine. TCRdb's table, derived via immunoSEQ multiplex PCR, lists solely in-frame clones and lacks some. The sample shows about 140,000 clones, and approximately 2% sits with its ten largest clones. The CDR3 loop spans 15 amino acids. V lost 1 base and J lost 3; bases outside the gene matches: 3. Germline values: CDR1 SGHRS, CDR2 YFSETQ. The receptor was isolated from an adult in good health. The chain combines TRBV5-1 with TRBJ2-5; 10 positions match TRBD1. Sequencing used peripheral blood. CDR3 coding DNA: TGCGCCAGCAGCTTGATGGGACAGGGGAAAGAGACCCAGTACTTC. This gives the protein CASSLMGQGKETQYF.